This TCR beta chain is from a study of CD8+CD57+ T cells in acquired aplastic anemia. With regard to this clonotype: A junction boundary mismatches the germline segment, possibly from a read error.

Genomic DNA acted as the template from which TCR beta VDJ combination and CDR3 sequence profiling were carried out. TCRdb called the reads again in MiXCR, with one record for every CDR3 protein. The table shows roughly 130,000 distinct CDR3 sequences, with 48% occurring only once. This TCR was sampled from a human donor in good health, serving as a control. Sample: sorted CD4+, CD8+, or CD8+CD57+ T cells (not recorded which) from PBMCs.

The CDR3 bases are TGCGCCAGCAGCCAAGTTCGCGGGGCCGACAACGAGCAGTACTTC. Amino acids: CASSQVRGADNEQYF. The rearrangement joins TRBV25-1 to TRBJ2-7; TRBD2 might be the D (6 bases). Germline CDR1 MGHDK, CDR2 SYGVNS. CDR3 size: 15 residues.